This is a list of T cell receptor beta chains from one sample in a study of identifying expanded T cells in peripheral blood. TCRdb's table, derived via immunoSEQ multiplex PCR, lists solely in-frame clones and lacks some. The sample has around 60,000 clones, approximately 83% seen once. Sequencing input: blood. All receptors derive from a person between 18 and 69 years old in good health. Each CDR3 is given with its conserved first and last residue. D genes are given only for firm matches. Clone size is shown for a subset of rows, as once, few, many or a class of expanded clone.

V gene	clone size	D gene	J gene	CDR3 DNA	CDR3 protein
TRBV11-2	.	.	TRBJ2-5	TGTGCCAGCAGCTTAAGGTTGCGGGAAGGACGAGATGGGACCCAGTACTTC	CASSLRLREGRDGTQYF
TRBV25-1	.	TRBD1	TRBJ1-2	TGTGCCAGCAGTGAATTTAAAGGACAGGAGAACTATGGCTACACCTTC	CASSEFKGQENYGYTF
TRBV15	.	.	TRBJ2-5	TGTGCCACCAGCAGAGATCGCGCGCAAGAGACCCAGTACTTC	CATSRDRAQETQYF
TRBV6-1	.	.	TRBJ2-5	TGTGCCAGCAGCGGAGGGTACAGGCGACAAGAGACCCAGTACTTC	CASSGGYRRQETQYF
TRBV28	.	.	TRBJ2-7	TGTGCCAGCATGAGTACAGACTACGAGCAGTACTTC	CASMSTDYEQYF
TRBV6-1	.	.	TRBJ2-7	TGTGCCAGCAGTGAAGCTGGGACACCGACCTACGAGCAGTACTTC	CASSEAGTPTYEQYF
TRBV11-3	.	TRBD2	TRBJ2-1	TGTGCCAGCAGCCAGGGAGGGGTATCGGATGAGCAGTTCTTC	CASSQGGVSDEQFF
TRBV6-1	.	TRBD1	TRBJ1-1	TGTGCCAGCAACACGGGACAGGTCAACACTGAAGCTTTCTTT	CASNTGQVNTEAFF
TRBV19	once	.	TRBJ2-5	TGTGCCAGTAGTGTGACTAAAGGACGCCAAGAGACCCAGTACTTC	CASSVTKGRQETQYF
TRBV27	.	.	TRBJ1-2	TGTGCCAGCAGTTTATCATCGGGGGATTTTTACACCTTC	CASSLSSGDFYTF
TRBV5-8	once	.	TRBJ2-2	TGTGCCAGCAGTCTCCGATCAGGGCACGGGGAGCTGTTTTTT	CASSLRSGHGELFF
TRBV28	.	TRBD1	TRBJ2-7	TGTGCCAGCAGTAGCCCTGGGACAGGGGACTTCTCCGAGCAGTACTTC	CASSSPGTGDFSEQYF
TRBV9	.	.	TRBJ2-3	TGTGCCAGCAGCGTAGTACCAGCAGATACGCAGTATTTT	CASSVVPADTQYF
TRBV19	.	.	TRBJ2-7	TGTGCCAGTAGTATCGCGTCGGGTCAGACCTACGAGCAGTACTTC	CASSIASGQTYEQYF
TRBV19	.	.	TRBJ2-3	TGTGCCAGTAGTATAGGTAACGGGAATACGCAGTATTTT	CASSIGNGNTQYF
TRBV7-2	.	TRBD2	TRBJ2-2	TGTGCCAGCAGCTTATCTTCGGCGGAGCGGGGGGGCGTCGGGGAGCTGTTTTTT	CASSLSSAERGGVGELFF
TRBV19	.	TRBD1	TRBJ2-1	TGTGCCAGTAGTTCCTGGGACAGGGACAATGAGCAGTTCTTC	CASSSWDRDNEQFF
TRBV7-9	.	TRBD2	TRBJ2-3	TGTGCCAGCAGCCTTAGCGGGAGTGGCACAGATACGCAGTATTTT	CASSLSGSGTDTQYF
TRBV6-6	.	TRBD2	TRBJ2-1	TGTGCCAGCAGTGGAAAACTAGCGAGCTCCTACAATGAGCAGTTCTTC	CASSGKLASSYNEQFF
TRBV7-2	.	.	TRBJ2-7	TGTGCCAGCAGCTTATCGGCCTTCTCCTACGAGCAGTACTTC	CASSLSAFSYEQYF
TRBV11-3	.	.	TRBJ2-5	TGTGCCAGCAGCCGGGCGCGGGCGGAGACCCAGTACTTC	CASSRARAETQYF
TRBV6-6	.	TRBD1	TRBJ1-4	TGTGCCAGCAGTTACCCTCGGACAGGGGGCGATGAAAAACTGTTTTTT	CASSYPRTGGDEKLFF
TRBV4-1	.	.	TRBJ2-3	TGCGCCAGCAGCCAAGACGTCGGCCGTACGCAGTATTTT	CASSQDVGRTQYF
TRBV5-1	.	TRBD2	TRBJ2-2	TGCGCCAGCAGCTTCCAACTAGCGTCCACCGGGGAGCTGTTTTTT	CASSFQLASTGELFF
TRBV9	.	TRBD1	TRBJ1-1	TGTGCCAGCAGCCACACCTGGGACAGGTCTAACACTGAAGCTTTCTTT	CASSHTWDRSNTEAFF
TRBV5-1	.	TRBD1	TRBJ1-1	TGCGCCAGCAGCTCCCGGGACAGGGGGCTTGCCGACACTGAAGCTTTCTTT	CASSSRDRGLADTEAFF
TRBV19	.	TRBD1	TRBJ1-6	TGTGCCAGTAGTATTCAGGGGGGGAAGGAATCACCCCTCCACTTT	CASSIQGGKESPLHF
TRBV4-1	.	.	TRBJ2-3	TGCGCCAGCAGCCAAGGGGGCTCGGGACTTGCGGGGACGCAGTATTTT	CASSQGGSGLAGTQYF